The clone carrying this T cell receptor beta chain was detected many times. Its antigen remains unidentified. One entry per CDR3 protein results from TCRdb running MiXCR on the 5' RACE reads. The data hold approximately 180,000 distinct CDR3 sequences, with about 20% observed a single time. This sample is drawn from a study of CD8 T cells in ankylosing spondylitis. The CDR3 extends over 17 amino acids. V was pared by 0 bases and J by 0 bases, with 14 bases between. CDR1 DFQATT and CDR2 SNEGSKA come from the germline V gene (reference sequence). Findings and limits, study-wide: Several of the motif variants were reported before in synovial fluid and blood from reactive arthritis. Made up of 7 to 9 highly homologous variants, a TCR beta motif appeared characteristic of ankylosing spondylitis blood.

The source is a male donor under 30 with ankylosing spondylitis or in good health (not recorded which). The J gene is TRBJ2-2, the V gene TRBV20-1; D may be TRBD2 (6 bases). Sample: blood, either unsorted or a sorted T cell fraction (not recorded which). In nucleotides, the CDR3 is TGCAGTGCTAGAGATCCAGCCCGGGAGACGAACACCGGGGAGCTGTTTTTT. The encoded protein is CSARDPARETNTGELFF.